This entry is about one T cell receptor beta chain. The data originate from a study of blood T cell repertoires in COVID-19. Study-level background: COVID-19 samples, acute and convalescent, were from the United States, Italy and Spain. Sources were T cells, B-cell-depleted T cells, or PBMCs; the material itself was cDNA or gDNA.

This CDR3 spans 14 amino acids. The J segment lost 4 bases and the V segment lost 4 bases, leaving 6 bases of the junction unmatched. From germline, CDR1 is SQVTM and CDR2 ANQGSEA. In the authors' methods: Reference gene primer amplification in the assay estimated nucleated cell counts. TCRdb's copy holds only in-frame clones and misses some; the assay was immunoSEQ multiplex PCR. For V, J and clone size, that table is used; D and trimming come from the DNA. The data contain over 75,000 clones, almost 90% of them seen just once; the ten biggest clones take up around 1.5%. Sequencing was performed on peripheral blood. V is TRBV29-1 and J is TRBJ2-2, with TRBD1 identical over 7 bases. The sequence came from a human donor with active COVID-19. The donor label of this sample is uncertain. The CDR3 loop is CSVVGGSSTGELFF. The CDR3 region has the DNA TGCAGCGTTGTAGGGGGCAGTTCCACCGGGGAGCTGTTTTTT.